The 32 T cell receptor beta chains in this list originate from one sample, sequenced in a study of vaccination and CD4 T cells after COVID-19. Treatment noted: approximately nine-day PBMC culture with coronavirus spike peptide pools or control peptides (ViraFEST assay). The Oncomine TCR Beta short-read assay sequenced DNA from cultured CD4+ T cells. TCRdb reprocessed the PCR reads via MiXCR and lists one record per CDR3 protein. The sample records around 15,000 distinct CDR3 sequences, more than 45% being singletons. These receptors have no known antigen. The material sequenced was CD4+ T cells from blood, cultured in vitro. All receptors come from a human donor who had recovered from COVID-19.

In its sample, this clonotype was seen once. This sequence joins TRBV21-1 and TRBJ2-5; the table gives TRBD1 as D, unverified against the DNA. TRBV21-1 is assigned pseudogene status. CDR3 length: 16 amino acids. The CDR3 loop reads CASRAGAGGSQETQYF. Written as DNA, the CDR3 is TGTGCCAGCAGGGCGGGCGCTGGAGGGTCCCAAGAGACCCAGTACTTC.

The chain has TRBV28 and TRBJ2-4; 9 bases are shared with TRBD1. The CDR3 has 16 amino acids. The germline V gene has CDR1 MDHEN and CDR2 SYDVKM. Trimming at V came to 7 bases and at J to 7 bases, leaving 14 bases not matched to a gene. For the CDR3, the DNA is TGTGCCAGCACGGCGGGGTGGGGACAGGGAGGTAACATTCAGTACTTC. Amino acids: CASTAGWGQGGNIQYF.

The V call is TRBV30, the J call TRBJ1-6; tentative D call: TRBD1 (6 bases). The CDR3 extends over 15 amino acids. Trimming stripped 0 bases from V and 7 bases from J, with 13 bases between. From germline, CDR1 is GTSNPN and CDR2 SVGIG (reference sequence). This chain's CDR3 is CAWSVMAGENSPLHF. The CDR3 bases are TGTGCCTGGAGTGTAATGGCAGGGGAAAATTCACCCCTCCACTTT.

The chain employs TRBV20-1 and TRBJ1-4, with D hard to call. The V gene lost 1 base and the J gene lost 5 bases, with 14 bases spanning the gap. Germline CDR1 is DFQATT and CDR2 is SNEGSKA (reference sequence). The CDR3 runs 15 residues. CDR3 loop: CSARALGPGNEKLFF. The CDR3 nucleotides read TGCAGTGCTAGAGCCCTGGGCCCCGGAAATGAAAAACTGTTTTTT.

The chain joins TRBV27 to TRBJ2-5, with 8 bases matching TRBD1. Per germline, CDR1 MNHEY and CDR2 SMNVEV (reference sequence). Trimming cost V 6 bases and J 5 bases; bases outside gene matches: 5. This CDR3 is 13 amino acids long. The CDR3 reads CASSRGQVETQYF. The CDR3, as DNA: TGTGCCAGCAGCAGGGGACAGGTGGAGACCCAGTACTTC.

This clonotype came up a few times. The chain is built from TRBV20-1 and TRBJ1-1, with 7 bases aligning to TRBD1. The CDR3 length is 15 residues. J gave up 3 bases and V 3 bases, and 10 bases lay outside the gene matches. Germline CDR1 DFQATT, CDR2 SNEGSKA (reference sequence). CDR3 bases: TGCAGTGCTAGGCGCCCAGGGGGGGGCTACACTGAAGCTTTCTTT. Encoded protein: CSARRPGGGYTEAFF.

The chain joins TRBV12-3 or TRBV12-4 to TRBJ2-3; TRBD2 matches at 9 bases. The trim removed 4 bases at V and 8 bases at J, leaving 7 bases unmatched. The CDR3 has 14 residues. CDR3 protein: CASSYGGGGGTQYF. The CDR3 DNA follows: TGTGCCAGCAGTTATGGCGGGGGGGGAGGTACGCAGTATTTT.

The chain combines TRBV4-1 with TRBJ1-2; D gene unclear. V lost 1 base and J lost 5, with 14 bases in between. The length of the CDR3 is 15 residues. The germline V gene has CDR1 MGHRA and CDR2 YSYEKL. The CDR3 sequence: CASSQGFSQGYGYTF. CDR3 sequence (DNA): TGCGCCAGCAGCCAAGGGTTCAGCCAAGGATATGGCTACACCTTC.

The chain is built from TRBV28 and TRBJ2-1, with 8 bases fitting TRBD2. The CDR3 runs 14 residues. With V trimmed by 6 bases and J by 7 bases, 8 bases remained unmatched. Per the germline V gene, CDR1 is MDHEN and CDR2 is SYDVKM. The CDR3 sequence: CASRQGLGGNEQFF. For the CDR3, the DNA is TGTGCCAGCAGGCAGGGACTAGGAGGGAATGAGCAGTTCTTC.

The chain recombines TRBV12-3 or TRBV12-4 with TRBJ2-1; D is ambiguous. Trimming took 6 bases from V and 0 from J, leaving 12 bases between them. The CDR3 contains 15 residues. Here the CDR3 DNA reads TGTGCCAGCAGCTACCAGGATAGCTCCTACAATGAGCAGTTCTTC. As protein: CASSYQDSSYNEQFF.

J is TRBJ2-5 and V is TRBV7-9; D may be TRBD1 or TRBD2 (5 bases each). V shed 4 bases and J shed 4 bases, with 10 bases lying between them. The CDR3 has 13 amino acids. Per the germline V gene, CDR1 is SEHNR and CDR2 is FQNEAQ (reference sequence). The CDR3 nucleotides read TGTGCCAGCAGCTCCGGGGCGGGAGAGACCCAGTACTTC. Amino acids: CASSSGAGETQYF.

This rearrangement joins TRBV30 to TRBJ2-3; no definite D call. The V end lost 0 bases, the J end lost 2 bases, and 6 bases lay between the germline ends. CDR3 length: 13 residues. CDR1 and CDR2 from the germline V gene are GTSNPN and SVGIG (reference sequence). This CDR3 is CAWSVTHTDTQYF. The CDR3 bases are TGTGCCTGGAGTGTGACACACACAGATACGCAGTATTTT.

This clonotype was seen a handful of times. V usage is TRBV6-1 and J usage is TRBJ1-5; D is unclear. Germline V CDR1 and CDR2: MNHNS, SASEGT. V was shortened by 10 bases and J by 0 bases, with 13 bases between the two germline ends. This CDR3 spans 14 amino acids. The CDR3 region is CATWTGNSNQPQHF. For the CDR3, the DNA is TGTGCCACCTGGACGGGGAATAGCAATCAGCCCCAGCATTTT.

The CDR3: CASVTRDTEAFF. CDR3 in DNA: TGTGCCAGCGTCACCAGAGACACTGAAGCTTTCTTT. The V gene is TRBV2, the J gene TRBJ1-1; D is unclear. Trimming took 8 bases from V and 3 from J, leaving 10 bases between them. Germline assignment: CDR1 SNHLY and CDR2 FYNNEI. CDR3 length equals 12 residues. Combining the CDR3 with reference TRBV2 and TRBJ1-1 gives the whole variable domain EPEVTQTPSHQVTQMGQEVILRCVPISNHLYFYWYRQILGQKVEFLVSFYNNEISEKSEIFDDQFSVERPDGSNFTLKIRSTKLEDSAMYFCASVTRDTEAFFGQGTRLTVV.

This clonotype was found a few times. The rearrangement joins TRBV20-1 to TRBJ1-2, with TRBD1 matching over 8 bases. CDR1 is DFQATT, CDR2 SNEGSKA, per germline (reference sequence). CDR3 length: 13 residues. V gave up 4 bases and J gave up 8 bases; unmatched junction bases: 9. For the CDR3, the DNA is TGCAGTGCTACGCCAGGGGGCGCACAGGGCTACACCTTC. It encodes CSATPGGAQGYTF.

This chain connects TRBV3-1 to TRBJ1-2; 8 bases match TRBD1. The CDR3 totals 14 residues. Germline trimming cut 5 bases from V and 5 bases from J; bases unmatched to any gene: 7. Germline CDR1 LGHDT, CDR2 YNNKEL (reference sequence). CDR3 in DNA: TGTGCCAGCAGCAATGGACAGGGAAGTTATGGCTACACCTTC. It specifies CASSNGQGSYGYTF.

J is TRBJ2-7 and V is TRBV6-1; 9 bases agree with TRBD1. This CDR3 is 17 amino acids long. Trimming took 1 base from V and 6 from J; bases not matched to a gene: 13. Looked up from germline, CDR1 is MNHNS and CDR2 is SASEGT. This CDR3 reads CASSEVGWGTGSGEQYF. CDR3 in DNA: TGTGCCAGCAGTGAAGTGGGGTGGGGGACAGGGAGTGGCGAGCAGTACTTC.

In its sample, this clonotype was seen a few times. This chain connects TRBV10-3 to TRBJ1-3, with a tentative D call TRBD1 (6 bases). CDR3 length: 13 residues. V was clipped by 7 bases and J by 2 bases, with 9 bases between them. Germline V gene data show CDR1 as ENHRY and CDR2 as SYGVKD. The CDR3 DNA is TGTGCCATCAATGGACAGACTGGAAACACCATATATTTT. It codes for CAINGQTGNTIYF.

The chain couples TRBV20-1 to TRBJ1-3; D unclear. Germline V gene lookup returns CDR1 DFQATT and CDR2 SNEGSKA (reference sequence). Deletions cut 5 bases from V and 0 bases from J, with 11 bases between. This CDR3 comprises 14 residues. CDR3 in amino acids: CSADPDSSGNTIYF. In DNA, the CDR3 is TGCAGTGCTGATCCCGATAGCTCTGGAAACACCATATATTTT.

This clonotype has more than one count but fewer than ten. The gene calls are TRBV20-1 and TRBJ1-6; D call uncertain. The V gene lost 2 bases and the J gene lost 8 bases, with 7 bases spanning the gap. Germline CDR1 and CDR2: DFQATT and SNEGSKA (reference sequence). The CDR3 has 12 amino acids. In DNA form, the CDR3 reads TGCAGTGCTAGAACTGATTATTCACCCCTCCACTTT. This sequence encodes CSARTDYSPLHF.

This clonotype was recorded a few times. The chain carries TRBV27 and TRBJ2-5; TRBD2 agrees at 7 bases. V gave up 2 bases and J gave up 1 base; unmatched junction bases: 7. CDR3 length: 16 residues. Germline loops: CDR1 MNHEY, CDR2 SMNVEV (reference sequence). The DNA of the CDR3 is TGTGCCAGCAGTTTAGATTTGGGGGGGGGCCAAGAGACCCAGTACTTC. Protein: CASSLDLGGGQETQYF.

This chain joins TRBV7-2 and TRBJ2-2, with unresolved D. Germline V gene data show CDR1 as SGHTA and CDR2 as FQGNSA. V was pared by 3 bases and J by 0 bases, with 8 bases between. CDR3 size: 15 residues. The CDR3 DNA reads TGTGCCAGCAGCTTCCTTCTCGCGAACACCGGGGAGCTGTTTTTT. Amino acid sequence: CASSFLLANTGELFF.

This clonotype turned up a few times. J is TRBJ2-5 and V is TRBV30; weak D call: TRBD1 (5 bases). This CDR3 is built from 16 residues. V was pared by 1 base and J by 3 bases, with 18 bases between. Per the germline V gene, CDR1 is GTSNPN and CDR2 is SVGIG (reference sequence). The CDR3 is CAWSAYYPAREETQYF. The CDR3 bases are TGTGCCTGGAGTGCTTACTACCCCGCCAGGGAAGAGACCCAGTACTTC.

There are a few counts of this clonotype. The junction differs from germline at one of its ends, possibly a read error. The CDR3 reads CAGRTGPSPLHF. Written as DNA, the CDR3 is TGTGCCGGGAGGACAGGACCTTCACCCCTCCACTTT. The gene calls are TRBV30 and TRBJ1-6; TRBD1 aligns across 7 bases. The CDR3 totals 12 residues. Germline CDR1 and CDR2: GTSNPN and SVGIG (reference sequence). Looking up the rest from reference TRBV30 and TRBJ1-6 gives the full variable domain: SQTIHQWPATLVQPVGSPLSLECTVEGTSNPNLYWYRQAAGRGLQLLFYSVGIGQISSEVPQNLSASRPQDRQFILSSKKLLLSDSGFYLCAGRTGPSPLHFGNGTRLTVT.

This clonotype was counted between two and nine times. This chain uses TRBV29-1 with TRBJ1-5; weak D call: TRBD1 (5 bases). Germline assignment: CDR1 SQVTM and CDR2 ANQGSEA. V lost 6 bases to trimming and J lost 1 base, with 10 bases between them. The CDR3 extends over 13 amino acids. The DNA for the CDR3 is TGCAGCGTCGCAGACAGAAGCAATCAGCCCCAGCATTTT. This gives the protein CSVADRSNQPQHF.

This clonotype appeared a few times. The chain is built from TRBV27 and TRBJ2-7; TRBD2 aligns across 12 bases. Germline V lookup: CDR1 MNHEY, CDR2 SMNVEV (reference sequence). V lost 6 bases, J lost 3 bases, and 3 bases stayed unmatched. The CDR3 is 14 amino acids. DNA for the CDR3: TGTGCCAGCAGAGGACTAGCGGGGAGCTACGAGCAGTACTTC. It translates to CASRGLAGSYEQYF.

The chain couples TRBV29-1 to TRBJ2-2, with 8 bases matching TRBD2. J gave up 5 bases and V 4 bases, and 6 bases lay outside the gene matches. Germline V gene lookup returns CDR1 SQVTM and CDR2 ANQGSEA. There are 14 residues in the CDR3. The CDR3 DNA reads as TGCAGCGTTGGACGGGAGGGCCTGACCGGGGAGCTGTTTTTT. It encodes CSVGREGLTGELFF.

The chain couples TRBV20-1 to TRBJ1-2; 8 bases match TRBD1. Germline CDR1 DFQATT, CDR2 SNEGSKA (reference sequence). CDR3 size: 15 residues. With 2 bases clipped from V and 5 bases from J, the junction kept 10 bases outside the gene matches. CDR3 residues: CSARKGQGASYGYTF. The CDR3 nucleotides read TGCAGTGCTAGAAAGGGGCAGGGGGCGTCGTATGGCTACACCTTC.

In its sample, this clonotype was seen once. The J gene is TRBJ1-1, the V gene TRBV19, with unresolved D. The CDR3 runs 14 residues. Between the trimmed V and J ends, which lost 0 bases and 10 bases, there was a span of 15 bases. Germline V gene data show CDR1 as LNHDA and CDR2 as SQIVND (reference sequence). The CDR3 DNA reads as TGTGCCAGTAGTATAGAACCTCCGTTCCGCGGAGCTTTCTTT. The encoded protein is CASSIEPPFRGAFF.

This clonotype was counted a single time. J is TRBJ2-3 and V is TRBV5-1; 9 nucleotides line up with TRBD2. This CDR3 spans 15 amino acids. Germline V gene sequence: CDR1 SGHRS, CDR2 YFSETQ. V shed 2 bases, J shed 2 bases, and the junction held 3 bases outside the gene matches. Here the CDR3 reads CASSLSGRLTDTQYF. The CDR3 DNA sequence: TGCGCCAGCAGCTTAAGCGGGAGGCTCACAGATACGCAGTATTTT.

This clonotype has just a few counts. This chain uses TRBV7-2 with TRBJ2-7; the D gene is possibly TRBD2 (5 bases). CDR1 and CDR2 from the germline V gene are SGHTA and FQGNSA. Trimming removed 4 bases from V and 0 bases from J, with 10 bases in between. This CDR3 spans 14 amino acids. CDR3 amino acids: CASSSRASSYEQYF. The CDR3 DNA reads TGTGCCAGCAGCTCGAGGGCGAGCTCCTACGAGCAGTACTTC. Full variable domain (outside the CDR3, taken from reference TRBV7-2 and TRBJ2-7): GAGVSQSPSNKVTEKGKDVELRCDPISGHTALYWYRQSLGQGLEFLIYFQGNSAPDKSGLPSDRFSAERTGGSVSTLTIQRTQQEDSAVYLCASSSRASSYEQYFGPGTRLTVT.

DNA of the CDR3: TGTGCCAGCAGCAGAATGGGACAGGGATACACCGGGGAGCTGTTTTTT. Amino acid sequence: CASSRMGQGYTGELFF. V is TRBV11-2 and J is TRBJ2-2, with 9 bases that match TRBD1. Germline values: CDR1 SGHAT, CDR2 FQNNGV. The CDR3 sequence is 16 residues long. Losses at the gene ends were 5 bases for V and 3 bases for J; bases not matched to a gene: 7. Using reference TRBV11-2 and TRBJ2-2 for the parts outside the CDR3, the full variable domain is EAGVAQSPRYKIIEKRQSVAFWCNPISGHATLYWYQQILGQGPKLLIQFQNNGVVDDSQLPKDRFSAERLKGVDSTLKIQPAKLEDSAVYLCASSRMGQGYTGELFFGEGSRLTVL.